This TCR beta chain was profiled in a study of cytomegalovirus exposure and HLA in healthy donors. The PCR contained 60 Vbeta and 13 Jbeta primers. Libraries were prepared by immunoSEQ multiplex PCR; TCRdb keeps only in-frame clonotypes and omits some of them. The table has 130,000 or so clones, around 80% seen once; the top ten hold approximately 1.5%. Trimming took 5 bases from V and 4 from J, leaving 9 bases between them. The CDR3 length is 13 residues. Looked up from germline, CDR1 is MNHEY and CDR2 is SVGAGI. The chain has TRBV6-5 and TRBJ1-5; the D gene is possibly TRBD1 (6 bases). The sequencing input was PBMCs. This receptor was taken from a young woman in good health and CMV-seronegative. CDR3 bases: TGTGCCAGCAGTCGTCAGGGGAATCAGCCCCAGCATTTT. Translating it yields CASSRQGNQPQHF.